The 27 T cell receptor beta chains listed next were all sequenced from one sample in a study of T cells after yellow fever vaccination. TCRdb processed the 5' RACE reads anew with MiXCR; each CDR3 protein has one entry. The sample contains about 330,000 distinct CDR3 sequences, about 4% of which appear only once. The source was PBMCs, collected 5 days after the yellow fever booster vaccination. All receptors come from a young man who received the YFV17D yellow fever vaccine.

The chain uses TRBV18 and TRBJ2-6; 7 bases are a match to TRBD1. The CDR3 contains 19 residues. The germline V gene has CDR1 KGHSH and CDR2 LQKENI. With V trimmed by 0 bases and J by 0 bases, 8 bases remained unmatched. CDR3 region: CASSPPDGQADSGANVLTF. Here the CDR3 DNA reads TGTGCCAGCTCACCACCGGACGGACAGGCGGACTCTGGGGCCAACGTCCTGACTTTC.

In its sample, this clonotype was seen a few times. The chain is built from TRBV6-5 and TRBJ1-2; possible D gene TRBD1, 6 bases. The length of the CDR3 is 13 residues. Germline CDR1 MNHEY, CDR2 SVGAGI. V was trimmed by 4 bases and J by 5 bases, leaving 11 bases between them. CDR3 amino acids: CASSSNRVYGYTF. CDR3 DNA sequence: TGTGCCAGCAGTTCGAACAGGGTTTATGGCTACACCTTC.

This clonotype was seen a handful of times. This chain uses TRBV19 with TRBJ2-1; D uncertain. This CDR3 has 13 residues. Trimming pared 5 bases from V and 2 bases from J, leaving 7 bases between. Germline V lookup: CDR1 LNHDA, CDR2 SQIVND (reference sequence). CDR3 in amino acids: CASSFTPYNEQFF. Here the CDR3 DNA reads TGTGCCAGTAGTTTTACGCCCTACAATGAGCAGTTCTTC.

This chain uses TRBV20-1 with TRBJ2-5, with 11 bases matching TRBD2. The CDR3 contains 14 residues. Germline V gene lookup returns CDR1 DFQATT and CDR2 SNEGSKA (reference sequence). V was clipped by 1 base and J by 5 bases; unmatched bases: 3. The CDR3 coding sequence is TGCAGTGCTAGAGCTAGCGGGGGGTGGGAGACCCAGTACTTC. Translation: CSARASGGWETQYF.

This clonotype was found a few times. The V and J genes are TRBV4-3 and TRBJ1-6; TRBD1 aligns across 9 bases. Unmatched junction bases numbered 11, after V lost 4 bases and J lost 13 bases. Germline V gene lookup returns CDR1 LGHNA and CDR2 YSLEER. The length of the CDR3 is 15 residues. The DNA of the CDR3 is TGCGCCAGCAGCCCCCGTGGGACAGGGAGTCTTCCCCTCCACTTT. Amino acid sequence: CASSPRGTGSLPLHF.

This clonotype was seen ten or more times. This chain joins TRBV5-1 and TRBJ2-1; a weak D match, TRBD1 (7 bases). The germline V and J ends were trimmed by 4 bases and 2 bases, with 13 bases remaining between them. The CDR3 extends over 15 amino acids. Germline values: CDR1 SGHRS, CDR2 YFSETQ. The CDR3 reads CASSESRGAYNEQFF. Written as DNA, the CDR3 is TGCGCCAGCAGCGAGTCCAGGGGGGCCTACAATGAGCAGTTCTTC.

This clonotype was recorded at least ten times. The CDR3 region has the DNA TGCGCCAGCAGGGGGATGGGATCTAATTCCTACAATGAGCAGTTCTTC. Translating gives CASRGMGSNSYNEQFF. The chain employs TRBV5-1 and TRBJ2-1; D is unclear. The CDR3 consists of 16 residues. The V and J ends lost 5 bases and 1 base respectively, with 16 bases between them. The germline gives CDR1 SGHRS, CDR2 YFSETQ. The full variable domain, its missing parts supplied by reference TRBV5-1 and TRBJ2-1, is KAGVTQTPRYLIKTRGQQVTLSCSPISGHRSVSWYQQTPGQGLQFLFEYFSETQRNKGNFPGRFSGRQFSNSRSEMNVSTLELGDSALYLCASRGMGSNSYNEQFFGPGTRLTVL.

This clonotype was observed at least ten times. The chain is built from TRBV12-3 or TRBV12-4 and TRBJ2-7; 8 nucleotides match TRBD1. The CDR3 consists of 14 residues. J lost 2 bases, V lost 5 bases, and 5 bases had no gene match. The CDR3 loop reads CASSKGQGAYEQYV. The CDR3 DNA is TGTGCCAGCAGTAAAGGACAGGGCGCCTACGAGCAGTACGTC.

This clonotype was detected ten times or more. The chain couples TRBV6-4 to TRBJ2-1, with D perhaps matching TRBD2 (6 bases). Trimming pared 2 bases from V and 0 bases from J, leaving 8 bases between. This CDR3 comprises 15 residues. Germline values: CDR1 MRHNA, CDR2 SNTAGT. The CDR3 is CASSDGGSSYNEQFF. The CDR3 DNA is TGTGCCAGCAGTGACGGGGGGAGCTCCTACAATGAGCAGTTCTTC.

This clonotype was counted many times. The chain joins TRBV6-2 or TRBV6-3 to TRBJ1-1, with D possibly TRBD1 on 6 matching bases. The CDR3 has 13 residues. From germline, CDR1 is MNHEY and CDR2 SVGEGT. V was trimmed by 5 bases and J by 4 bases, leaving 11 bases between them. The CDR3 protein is CASSEQGFTEAFF. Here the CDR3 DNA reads TGTGCCAGCAGTGAACAGGGTTTCACTGAAGCTTTCTTT.

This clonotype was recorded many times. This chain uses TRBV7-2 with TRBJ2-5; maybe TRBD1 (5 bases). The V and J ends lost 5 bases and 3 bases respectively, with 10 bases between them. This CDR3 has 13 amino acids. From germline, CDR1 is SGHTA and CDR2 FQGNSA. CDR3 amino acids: CASSGAKKETQYF. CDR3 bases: TGTGCCAGCAGCGGGGCCAAAAAAGAGACCCAGTACTTC.

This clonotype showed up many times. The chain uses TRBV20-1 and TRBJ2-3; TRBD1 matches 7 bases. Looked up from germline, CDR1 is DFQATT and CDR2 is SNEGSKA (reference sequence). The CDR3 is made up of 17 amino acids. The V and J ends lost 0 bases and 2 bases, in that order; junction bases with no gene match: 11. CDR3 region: CSARDRDSWWDTDTQYF. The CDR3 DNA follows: TGCAGTGCTAGAGATCGGGACAGTTGGTGGGACACAGATACGCAGTATTTT.

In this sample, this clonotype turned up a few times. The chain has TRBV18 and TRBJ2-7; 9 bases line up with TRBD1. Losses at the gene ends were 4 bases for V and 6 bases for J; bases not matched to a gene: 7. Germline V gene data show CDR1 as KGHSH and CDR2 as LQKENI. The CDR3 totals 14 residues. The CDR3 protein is CASSRTGAVPEQYF. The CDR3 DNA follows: TGTGCCAGCTCACGGACAGGGGCTGTACCCGAGCAGTACTTC. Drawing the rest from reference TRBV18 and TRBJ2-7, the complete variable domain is NAGVMQNPRHLVRRRGQEARLRCSPMKGHSHVYWYRQLPEEGLKFMVYLQKENIIDESGMPKERFSAEFPKEGPSILRIQQVVRGDSAAYFCASSRTGAVPEQYFGPGTRLTVT.

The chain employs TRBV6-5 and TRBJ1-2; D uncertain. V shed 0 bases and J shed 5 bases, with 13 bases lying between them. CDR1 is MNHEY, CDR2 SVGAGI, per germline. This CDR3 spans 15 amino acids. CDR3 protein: CASSYSLSFLYGYTF. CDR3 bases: TGTGCCAGCAGTTACTCCCTCAGTTTCCTTTATGGCTACACCTTC.

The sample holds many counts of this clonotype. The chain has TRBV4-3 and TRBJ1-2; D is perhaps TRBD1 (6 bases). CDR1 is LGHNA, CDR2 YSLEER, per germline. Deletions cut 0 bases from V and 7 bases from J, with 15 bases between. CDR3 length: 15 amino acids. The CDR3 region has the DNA TGCGCCAGCAGCCAAGATAGGAGGACAGTGCTTGGCTACACCTTC. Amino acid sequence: CASSQDRRTVLGYTF.

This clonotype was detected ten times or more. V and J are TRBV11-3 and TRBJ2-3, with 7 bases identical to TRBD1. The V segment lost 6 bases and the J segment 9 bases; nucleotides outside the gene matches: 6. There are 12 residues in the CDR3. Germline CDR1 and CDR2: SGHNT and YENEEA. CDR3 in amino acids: CASSRDSGTQYF. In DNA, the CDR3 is TGTGCCAGCAGTCGGGACAGTGGGACGCAGTATTTT. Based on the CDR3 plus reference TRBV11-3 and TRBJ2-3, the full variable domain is EAGVVQSPRYKIIEKKQPVAFWCNPISGHNTLYWYLQNLGQGPELLIRYENEEAVDDSQLPKDRFSAERLKGVDSTLKIQPAELGDSAVYLCASSRDSGTQYFGPGTRLTVL.

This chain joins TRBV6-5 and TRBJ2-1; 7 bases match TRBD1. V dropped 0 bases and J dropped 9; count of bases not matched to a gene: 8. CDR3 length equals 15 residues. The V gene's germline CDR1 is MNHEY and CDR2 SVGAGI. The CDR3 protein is CASSYSSTGASEQFF. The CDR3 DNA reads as TGTGCCAGCAGTTACTCTTCAACAGGGGCAAGTGAGCAGTTCTTC.

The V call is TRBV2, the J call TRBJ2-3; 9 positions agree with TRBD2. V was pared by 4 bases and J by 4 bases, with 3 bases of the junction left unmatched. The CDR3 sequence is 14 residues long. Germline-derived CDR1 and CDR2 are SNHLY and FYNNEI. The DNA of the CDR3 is TGTGCCAGCAGTGGGGCTAGCGGGGCAGATACGCAGTATTTT. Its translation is CASSGASGADTQYF.

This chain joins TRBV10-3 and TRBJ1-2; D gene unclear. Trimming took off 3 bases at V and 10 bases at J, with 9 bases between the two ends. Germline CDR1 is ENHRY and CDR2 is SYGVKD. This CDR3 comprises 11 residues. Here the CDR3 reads CAISDGWYYTF. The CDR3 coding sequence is TGTGCCATCAGTGATGGCTGGTACTACACCTTC.

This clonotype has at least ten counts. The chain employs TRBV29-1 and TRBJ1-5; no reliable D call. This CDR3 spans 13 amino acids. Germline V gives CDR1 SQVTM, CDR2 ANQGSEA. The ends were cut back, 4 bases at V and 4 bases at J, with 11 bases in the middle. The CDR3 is CSVAPDRNQPQHF. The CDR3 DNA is TGCAGCGTTGCCCCGGACCGTAATCAGCCCCAGCATTTT.

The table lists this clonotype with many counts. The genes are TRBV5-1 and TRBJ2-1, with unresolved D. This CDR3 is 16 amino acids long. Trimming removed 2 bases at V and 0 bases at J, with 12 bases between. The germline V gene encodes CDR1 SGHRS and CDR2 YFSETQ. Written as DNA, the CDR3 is TGCGCCAGCAGCTTTTCCCCGGCTAGCTCCTACAATGAGCAGTTCTTC. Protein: CASSFSPASSYNEQFF.

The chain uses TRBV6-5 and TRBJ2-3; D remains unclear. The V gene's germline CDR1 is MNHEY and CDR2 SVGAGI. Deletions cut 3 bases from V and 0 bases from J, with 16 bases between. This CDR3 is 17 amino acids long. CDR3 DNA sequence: TGTGCCAGCAGTTATCAACCCGGCAGATATAGCACAGATACGCAGTATTTT. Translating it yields CASSYQPGRYSTDTQYF.

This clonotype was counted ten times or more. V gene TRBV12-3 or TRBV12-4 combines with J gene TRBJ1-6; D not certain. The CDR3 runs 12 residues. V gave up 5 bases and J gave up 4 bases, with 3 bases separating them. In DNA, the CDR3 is TGTGCCAGCAGTCAGTATAATTCACCCCTCCACTTT. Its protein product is CASSQYNSPLHF.

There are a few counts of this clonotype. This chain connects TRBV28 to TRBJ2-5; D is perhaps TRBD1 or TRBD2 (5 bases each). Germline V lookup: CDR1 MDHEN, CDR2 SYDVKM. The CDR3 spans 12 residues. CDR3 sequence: CATSGDAETQYF. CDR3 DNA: TGTGCGACATCCGGGGACGCAGAGACCCAGTACTTC.

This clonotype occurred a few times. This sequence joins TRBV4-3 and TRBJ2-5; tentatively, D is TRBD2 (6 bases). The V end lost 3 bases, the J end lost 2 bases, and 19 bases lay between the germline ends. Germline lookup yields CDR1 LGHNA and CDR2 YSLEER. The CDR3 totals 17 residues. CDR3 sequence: CASSHLFQGGGQETQYF. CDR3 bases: TGCGCCAGCAGCCACCTTTTCCAGGGTGGGGGGCAAGAGACCCAGTACTTC.

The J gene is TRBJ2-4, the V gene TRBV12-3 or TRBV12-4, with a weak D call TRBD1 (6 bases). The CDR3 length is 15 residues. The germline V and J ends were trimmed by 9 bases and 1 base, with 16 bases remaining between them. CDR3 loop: CASLSGQGAKNIQYF. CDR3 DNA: TGTGCCAGTCTCTCGGGTCAGGGGGCCAAAAACATTCAGTACTTC.

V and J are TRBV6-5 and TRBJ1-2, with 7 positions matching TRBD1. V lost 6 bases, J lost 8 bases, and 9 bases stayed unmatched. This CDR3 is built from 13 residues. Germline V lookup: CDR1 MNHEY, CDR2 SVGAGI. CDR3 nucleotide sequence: TGTGCCAGCAGCCCCCCAGGGGGGCGAGGCTACACCTTC. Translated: CASSPPGGRGYTF.